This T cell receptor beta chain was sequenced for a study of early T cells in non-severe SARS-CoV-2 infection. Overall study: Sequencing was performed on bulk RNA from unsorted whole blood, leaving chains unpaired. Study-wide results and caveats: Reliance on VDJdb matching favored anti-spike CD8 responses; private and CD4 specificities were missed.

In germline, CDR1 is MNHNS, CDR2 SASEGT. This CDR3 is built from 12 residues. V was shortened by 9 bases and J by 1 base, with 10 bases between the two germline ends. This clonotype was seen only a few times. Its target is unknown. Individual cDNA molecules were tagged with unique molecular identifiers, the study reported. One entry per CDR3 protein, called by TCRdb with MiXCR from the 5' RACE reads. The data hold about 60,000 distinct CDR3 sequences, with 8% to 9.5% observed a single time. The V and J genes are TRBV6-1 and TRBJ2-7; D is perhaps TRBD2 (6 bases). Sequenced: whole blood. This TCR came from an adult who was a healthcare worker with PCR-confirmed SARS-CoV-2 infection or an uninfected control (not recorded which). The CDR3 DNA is TGTGCCAGTCGGAGGGTATCCTACGAGCAGTACTTC. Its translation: CASRRVSYEQYF.